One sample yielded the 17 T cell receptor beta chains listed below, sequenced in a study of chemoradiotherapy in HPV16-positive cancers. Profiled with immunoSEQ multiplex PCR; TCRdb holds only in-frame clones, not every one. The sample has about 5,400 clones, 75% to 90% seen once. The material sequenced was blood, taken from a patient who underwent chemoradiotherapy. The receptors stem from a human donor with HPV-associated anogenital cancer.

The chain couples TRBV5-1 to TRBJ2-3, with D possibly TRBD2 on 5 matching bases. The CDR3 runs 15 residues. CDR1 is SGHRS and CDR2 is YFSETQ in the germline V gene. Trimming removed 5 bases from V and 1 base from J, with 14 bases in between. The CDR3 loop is CASSTVGDRTDTQYF. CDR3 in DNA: TGCGCCAGCAGTACCGTCGGGGATCGCACAGATACGCAGTATTTT.

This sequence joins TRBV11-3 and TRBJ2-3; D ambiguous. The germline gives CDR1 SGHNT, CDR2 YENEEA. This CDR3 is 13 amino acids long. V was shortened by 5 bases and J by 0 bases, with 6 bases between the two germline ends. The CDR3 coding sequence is TGTGCCAGCAGCCCGACTAGCACAGATACGCAGTATTTT. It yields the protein CASSPTSTDTQYF.

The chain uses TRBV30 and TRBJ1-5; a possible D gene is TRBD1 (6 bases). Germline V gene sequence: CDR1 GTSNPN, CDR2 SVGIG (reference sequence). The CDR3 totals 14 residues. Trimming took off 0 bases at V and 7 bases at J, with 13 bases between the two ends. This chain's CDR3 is CAWSVGGTNQPQHF. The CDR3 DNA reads TGTGCCTGGAGTGTAGGGGGTACAAACCAGCCCCAGCATTTT.

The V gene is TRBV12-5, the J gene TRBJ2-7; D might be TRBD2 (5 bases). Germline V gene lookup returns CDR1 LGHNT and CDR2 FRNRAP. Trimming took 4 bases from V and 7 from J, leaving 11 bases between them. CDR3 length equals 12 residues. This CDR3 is CASGWAGEEQYF. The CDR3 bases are TGTGCTAGTGGTTGGGCCGGGGAGGAGCAGTACTTC.

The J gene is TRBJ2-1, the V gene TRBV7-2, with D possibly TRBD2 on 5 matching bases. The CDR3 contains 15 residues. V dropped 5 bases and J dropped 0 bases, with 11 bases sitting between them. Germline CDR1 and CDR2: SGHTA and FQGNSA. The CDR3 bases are TGTGCCAGCAGCCCACGGGGAACCTCCTACAATGAGCAGTTCTTC. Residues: CASSPRGTSYNEQFF.

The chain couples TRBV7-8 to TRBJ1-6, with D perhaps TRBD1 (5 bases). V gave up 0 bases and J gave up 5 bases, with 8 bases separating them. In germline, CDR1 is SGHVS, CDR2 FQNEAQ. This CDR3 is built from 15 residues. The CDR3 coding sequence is TGTGCCAGCAGCTTAGCGGGGCACCATAATTCACCCCTCCACTTT. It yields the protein CASSLAGHHNSPLHF.

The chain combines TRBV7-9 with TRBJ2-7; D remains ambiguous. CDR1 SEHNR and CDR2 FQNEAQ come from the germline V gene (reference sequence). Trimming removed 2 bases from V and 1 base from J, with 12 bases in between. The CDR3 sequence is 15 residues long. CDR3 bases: TGTGCCAGCAGCTTATCGCTTCGCTGGTCCTACGAGCAGTACTTC. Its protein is CASSLSLRWSYEQYF.

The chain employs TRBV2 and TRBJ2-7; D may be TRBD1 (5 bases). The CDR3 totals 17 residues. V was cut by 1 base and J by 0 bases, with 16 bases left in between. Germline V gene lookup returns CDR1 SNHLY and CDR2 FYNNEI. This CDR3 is CASSEDGLIQGSYEQYF. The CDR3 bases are TGTGCCAGCAGTGAAGATGGCTTAATCCAGGGCTCCTACGAGCAGTACTTC.

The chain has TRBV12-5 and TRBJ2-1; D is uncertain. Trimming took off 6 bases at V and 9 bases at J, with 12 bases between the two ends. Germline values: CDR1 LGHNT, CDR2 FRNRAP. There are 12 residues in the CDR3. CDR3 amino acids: CASGAPSGEQFF. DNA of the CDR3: TGTGCTAGTGGGGCTCCCTCCGGTGAGCAGTTCTTC.

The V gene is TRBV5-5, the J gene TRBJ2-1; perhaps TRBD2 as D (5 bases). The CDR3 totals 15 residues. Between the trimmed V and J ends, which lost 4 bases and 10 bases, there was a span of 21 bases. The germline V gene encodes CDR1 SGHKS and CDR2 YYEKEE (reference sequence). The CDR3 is CASSEVSGWQWEQFF. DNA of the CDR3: TGTGCCAGCAGCGAGGTCTCGGGGTGGCAATGGGAGCAGTTCTTC.

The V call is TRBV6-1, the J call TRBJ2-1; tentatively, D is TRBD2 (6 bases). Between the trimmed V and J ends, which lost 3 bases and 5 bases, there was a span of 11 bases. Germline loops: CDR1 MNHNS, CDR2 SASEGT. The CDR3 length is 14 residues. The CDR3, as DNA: TGTGCCAGCAGTGAGAGGGACTTGAACAATGAGCAGTTCTTC. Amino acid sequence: CASSERDLNNEQFF.

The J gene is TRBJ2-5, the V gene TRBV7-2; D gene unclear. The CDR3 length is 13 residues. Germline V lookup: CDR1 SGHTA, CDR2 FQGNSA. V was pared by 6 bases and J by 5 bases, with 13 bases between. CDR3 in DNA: TGTGCCAGCAGAAGGACGGGTGTTGAGACCCAGTACTTC. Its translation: CASRRTGVETQYF.

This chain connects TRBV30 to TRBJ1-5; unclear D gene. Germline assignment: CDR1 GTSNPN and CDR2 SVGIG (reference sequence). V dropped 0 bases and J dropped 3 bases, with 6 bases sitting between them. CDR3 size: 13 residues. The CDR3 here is CAWSVDNNQPQHF. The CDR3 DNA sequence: TGTGCCTGGAGTGTAGACAACAATCAGCCCCAGCATTTT.

The CDR3 bases are TGTGCCAGCACCAAGGGGTTTACGGGTAACTATGGCTACACCTTC. Its protein is CASTKGFTGNYGYTF. The chain employs TRBV7-2 and TRBJ1-2; the D gene is possibly TRBD1 (5 bases). Germline CDR1 SGHTA, CDR2 FQGNSA. The CDR3 sequence is 15 residues long. V lost 7 bases to trimming and J lost 1 base, with 16 bases between them.

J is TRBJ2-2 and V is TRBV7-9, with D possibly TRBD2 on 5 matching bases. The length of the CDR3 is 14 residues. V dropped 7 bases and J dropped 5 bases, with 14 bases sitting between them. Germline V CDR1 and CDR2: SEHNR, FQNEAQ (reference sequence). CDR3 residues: CASIAGYLTGELFF. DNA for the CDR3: TGTGCCAGCATCGCGGGTTACCTGACCGGGGAGCTGTTTTTT.

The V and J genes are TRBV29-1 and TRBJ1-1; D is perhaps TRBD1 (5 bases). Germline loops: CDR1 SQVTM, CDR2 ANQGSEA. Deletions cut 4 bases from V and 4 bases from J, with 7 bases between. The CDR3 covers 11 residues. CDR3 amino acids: CSVGGSTEAFF. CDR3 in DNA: TGCAGCGTTGGGGGGAGCACTGAAGCTTTCTTT. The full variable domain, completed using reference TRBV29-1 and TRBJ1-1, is SAVISQKPSRDICQRGTSLTIQCQVDSQVTMMFWYRQQPGQSLTLIATANQGSEATYESGFVIDKFPISRPNLTFSTLTVSNMSPEDSSIYLCSVGGSTEAFFGQGTRLTVV.

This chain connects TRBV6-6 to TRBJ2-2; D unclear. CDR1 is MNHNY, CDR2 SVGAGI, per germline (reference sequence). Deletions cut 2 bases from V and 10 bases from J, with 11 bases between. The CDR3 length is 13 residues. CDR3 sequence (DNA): TGTGCCAGCAGTTACCGAGGTGTCGAGGAGCTGTTTTTT. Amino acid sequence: CASSYRGVEELFF.